A single sample gave rise to the 21 T cell receptor beta chains below, sequenced in a study of blood T cell repertoires in COVID-19. The assay was immunoSEQ multiplex PCR, and TCRdb's table has in-frame clones only and misses some. This sample has 90,000 to 100,000 clones, with around 85% found just once. Sequenced material: peripheral blood. These receptors all stem from a human donor in a cohort sampled during active COVID-19.

This clone has at least ten counts. V gene TRBV7-3 combines with J gene TRBJ2-1; 9 bases are a match to TRBD1. Germline CDR1 SGHTA, CDR2 FQGTGA. The V and J ends lost 2 bases and 7 bases, in that order; junction bases with no gene match: 6. The CDR3 length is 15 residues. CDR3 protein: CASSLGRTGVNEQFF. CDR3 DNA sequence: TGTGCCAGCAGCTTAGGTCGGACAGGGGTAAATGAGCAGTTCTTC.

This chain connects TRBV6-5 to TRBJ1-5; the match to TRBD1 covers 10 bases. This CDR3 is built from 14 residues. Germline CDR1 reads MNHEY; CDR2 reads SVGAGI. V lost 4 bases and J lost 6; bases outside the gene matches: 3. CDR3 DNA sequence: TGTGCCAGCAGTTGGGACAGGGGACCTCAGCCCCAGCATTTT. It encodes CASSWDRGPQPQHF.

The chain employs TRBV5-1 and TRBJ2-3; D is perhaps TRBD1 (6 bases). The CDR3 has 17 residues. CDR1 is SGHRS and CDR2 is YFSETQ in the germline V gene. Trimming left V 4 bases short and J 6 bases short, with 24 bases between. Here the CDR3 reads CASSQAPQGLQFDTQYF. DNA for the CDR3: TGCGCCAGCAGCCAAGCCCCCCAGGGGCTCCAATTTGATACGCAGTATTTT.

This clone was seen only a few times. The genes are TRBV28 and TRBJ1-1, with D possibly TRBD1 on 5 matching bases. Germline V CDR1 and CDR2: MDHEN, SYDVKM. The CDR3 length is 14 residues. Trimming left V 3 bases short and J 3 bases short, with 11 bases between. The CDR3 nucleotides are TGTGCCAGCAGTTTGACAGCTAGGGACACTGAAGCTTTCTTT. Encoded protein: CASSLTARDTEAFF.

This clone came up a few times. The gene calls are TRBV2 and TRBJ2-7; the D is unclear. The CDR3 extends over 11 amino acids. Trimming took off 8 bases at V and 4 bases at J, with 9 bases between the two ends. Germline CDR1 SNHLY, CDR2 FYNNEI. CDR3 DNA: TGTGCCAGCTCTCAGACATACGAGCAGTACTTC. It yields the protein CASSQTYEQYF.

This rearrangement joins TRBV27 to TRBJ1-2; TRBD1 aligns across 7 bases. V lost 6 bases to trimming and J lost 8 bases; unmatched junction nucleotides: 9. The germline gives CDR1 MNHEY, CDR2 SMNVEV (reference sequence). The CDR3 contains 13 residues. CDR3: CASSRTSDRGYTF. CDR3 coding DNA: TGTGCCAGCAGCCGGACCTCGGACAGGGGCTACACCTTC.

The chain is built from TRBV18 and TRBJ1-1; 7 bases align to TRBD1. Germline lookup yields CDR1 KGHSH and CDR2 LQKENI. V was clipped by 6 bases and J by 6 bases; unmatched bases: 7. The CDR3 loop spans 13 amino acids. The CDR3 DNA sequence: TGTGCCAGCTCGCTGGACAGGTTAGCTGAAGCTTTCTTT. Its protein product is CASSLDRLAEAFF.

The DNA of the CDR3 is TGTGCCAGCAGCTTAGGAGGGACAGGCGCGCCCGGGGAGCTGTTTTTT. Translation: CASSLGGTGAPGELFF. The genes are TRBV7-2 and TRBJ2-2; 8 bases map to TRBD1. V was pared by 1 base and J by 6 bases, with 7 bases of the junction left unmatched. Per the germline V gene, CDR1 is SGHTA and CDR2 is FQGNSA. The CDR3 spans 16 residues.

This chain connects TRBV27 to TRBJ2-1; 12 positions match TRBD2. V trimming: 2 bases; J trimming: 9 bases; junction bases outside the gene matches: 8. From germline, CDR1 is MNHEY and CDR2 SMNVEV (reference sequence). The CDR3 sequence is 16 residues long. DNA of the CDR3: TGTGCCAGCAGTTTAGTCTCTAGCGGGAGGGCCGCTGAGCAGTTCTTC. Protein sequence: CASSLVSSGRAAEQFF.

There are a few counts of this clone. The rearrangement uses TRBV7-9 and TRBJ2-3, with 7 bases matching TRBD1. V shed 5 bases and J 2 bases; nucleotides not matched to a gene: 19. CDR1 is SEHNR, CDR2 FQNEAQ, per germline (reference sequence). This CDR3 comprises 19 residues. DNA for the CDR3: TGTGCCAGCAGCCTAAAAGCCCCCCCACAAGGGGGCGACACAGATACGCAGTATTTT. Its translation: CASSLKAPPQGGDTDTQYF.

The J gene is TRBJ1-3, the V gene TRBV5-1; D remains ambiguous. In germline, CDR1 is SGHRS, CDR2 YFSETQ. Deletions cut 1 base from V and 4 bases from J, with 6 bases between. CDR3 length: 13 residues. CDR3 nucleotides: TGCGCCAGCAGCTTGAGGGAGGGAAACACCATATATTTT. Encoded protein: CASSLREGNTIYF.

The chain couples TRBV18 to TRBJ2-7; perhaps TRBD1 as D (5 bases). CDR3 length: 14 amino acids. The V gene's germline CDR1 is KGHSH and CDR2 LQKENI. V lost 3 bases and J lost 2, with 11 bases in between. CDR3 DNA sequence: TGTGCCAGCTCACCTCCAGGGCGTCCCTACGAGCAGTACTTC. This sequence encodes CASSPPGRPYEQYF.

This clone has more than one count but fewer than ten. V gene TRBV4-1 combines with J gene TRBJ1-1; 12 bases fit TRBD1. CDR3 length: 20 residues. Germline assignment: CDR1 MGHRA and CDR2 YSYEKL. V shed 3 bases and J 0 bases; nucleotides not matched to a gene: 14. The CDR3 DNA sequence: TGCGCCAGCAGCCAGACGTATTCACCGGGACAGGGGGCTTTGAACACTGAAGCTTTCTTT. Its protein product is CASSQTYSPGQGALNTEAFF.

V usage is TRBV27 and J usage is TRBJ2-5, with 7 bases lining up with TRBD1. The CDR3 extends over 15 amino acids. V dropped 2 bases and J dropped 4; count of bases not matched to a gene: 7. The germline gives CDR1 MNHEY, CDR2 SMNVEV (reference sequence). In nucleotides, the CDR3 is TGTGCCAGCAGTTTAGAAGCGAGGGGGCGAGAGACCCAGTACTTC. It translates to CASSLEARGRETQYF.

The V gene is TRBV19, the J gene TRBJ1-5; D unclear. CDR3 length: 14 amino acids. V was clipped by 5 bases and J by 0 bases, with 8 bases between them. Germline V gene lookup returns CDR1 LNHDA and CDR2 SQIVND (reference sequence). CDR3 in amino acids: CASSFKYSNQPQHF. DNA for the CDR3: TGTGCCAGTAGTTTTAAATATAGCAATCAGCCCCAGCATTTT.

This sequence joins TRBV27 and TRBJ2-3; 9 bases line up with TRBD1. The V segment lost 6 bases and the J segment 0 bases; nucleotides outside the gene matches: 7. The CDR3 extends over 16 amino acids. CDR1 is MNHEY, CDR2 SMNVEV, per germline (reference sequence). CDR3 sequence reads: CASRRQGGLSTDTQYF. CDR3 nucleotide sequence: TGTGCCAGCAGGCGACAGGGGGGCCTTAGCACAGATACGCAGTATTTT.

This chain connects TRBV24-1 to TRBJ2-3; 8 bases fit TRBD1. The ends lost 5 bases at V and 0 bases at J; junction bases unmatched: 3. This CDR3 is 15 amino acids long. Germline V CDR1 and CDR2: KGHDR, SFDVKD. Here the CDR3 reads CATSGRTGSTDTQYF. The CDR3 DNA is TGTGCCACCAGTGGAAGGACAGGGAGCACAGATACGCAGTATTTT.

The chain links TRBV29-1 to TRBJ1-1, with 8 bases identical to TRBD1. The V gene's germline CDR1 is SQVTM and CDR2 ANQGSEA. With 7 bases clipped from V and 1 base from J, the junction kept 8 bases outside the gene matches. This CDR3 comprises 14 residues. The CDR3 here is CSGGVGTGNTEAFF. The CDR3 DNA reads TGCAGCGGCGGAGTAGGGACAGGGAACACTGAAGCTTTCTTT.

The rearrangement joins TRBV7-3 to TRBJ2-2; 9 positions agree with TRBD2. Germline V lookup: CDR1 SGHTA, CDR2 FQGTGA. The CDR3 sequence is 18 residues long. Trimming removed 1 base from V and 1 base from J; junction bases left unmatched: 7. CDR3 region: CASSLRSPTSGNTGELFF. The CDR3, as DNA: TGTGCCAGCAGCTTAAGGTCCCCGACTAGCGGGAACACCGGGGAGCTGTTTTTT.

As concerns this clone: In the same sample, other DNA sequences code for this CDR3. The chain recombines TRBV30 with TRBJ1-1, with a possible D match to TRBD1 (6 bases). The germline V gene has CDR1 GTSNPN and CDR2 SVGIG (reference sequence). This CDR3 region has 13 residues. V was cut by 0 bases and J by 4 bases, with 9 bases left in between. This CDR3 is CAWSVSRGTEAFF. The CDR3 DNA follows: TGTGCCTGGAGTGTATCCAGGGGCACTGAAGCTTTCTTT.

The rearrangement uses TRBV12-3 or TRBV12-4 and TRBJ1-1; D might be TRBD1 (5 bases). The CDR3 extends over 13 amino acids. The V end lost 3 bases, the J end lost 5 bases, and 10 bases lay between the germline ends. The CDR3 sequence: CASSFSRETEAFF. CDR3 coding DNA: TGTGCCAGCAGTTTTTCCAGGGAAACTGAAGCTTTCTTT.